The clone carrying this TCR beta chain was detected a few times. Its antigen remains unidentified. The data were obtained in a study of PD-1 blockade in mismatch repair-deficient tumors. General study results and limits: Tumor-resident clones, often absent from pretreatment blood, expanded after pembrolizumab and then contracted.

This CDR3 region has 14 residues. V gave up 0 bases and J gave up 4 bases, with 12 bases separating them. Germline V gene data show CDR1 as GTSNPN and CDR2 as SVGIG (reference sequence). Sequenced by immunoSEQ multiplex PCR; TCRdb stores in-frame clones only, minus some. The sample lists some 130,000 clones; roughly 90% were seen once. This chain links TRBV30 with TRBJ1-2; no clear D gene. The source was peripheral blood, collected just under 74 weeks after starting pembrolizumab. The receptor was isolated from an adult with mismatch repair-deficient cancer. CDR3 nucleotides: TGTGCCTGGAGTGTACCAGGAATCTTCTATGGCTACACCTTC. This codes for CAWSVPGIFYGYTF.